This entry lists 32 T cell receptor beta chains sequenced from one sample in a study of control samples from healthy donors and cancer patients. Here immunoSEQ multiplex PCR was the method, and the copy in TCRdb shows in-frame clones only, minus some. The table records 75,000 to 90,000 clones, around 89% of them present only once. The sample taken for sequencing was blood. The receptors were gathered from a man in his forties or fifties in good health.

A remark on this clone: The sample contains more than one DNA sequence encoding this CDR3. V usage is TRBV9 and J usage is TRBJ1-6, with a possible D match to TRBD1 (5 bases). The CDR3 contains 15 residues. Trimming removed 3 bases at V and 7 bases at J, with 14 bases between. Germline V gives CDR1 SGDLS, CDR2 YYNGEE. The CDR3 DNA is TGTGCCAGCAGCGCAGGGCAGGGCGGCAATTCACCCCTCCACTTT. Translated: CASSAGQGGNSPLHF. Together with reference TRBV9 and TRBJ1-6, the CDR3 gives the full variable domain: DSGVTQTPKHLITATGQRVTLRCSPRSGDLSVYWYQQSLDQGLQFLIQYYNGEERAKGNILERFSAQQFPDLHSELNLSSLELGDSALYFCASSAGQGGNSPLHFGNGTRLTVT.

This clone occurred a few times. The chain employs TRBV2 and TRBJ2-3; 15 bases agree with TRBD2. The V and J ends lost 6 bases and 4 bases, in that order; junction bases with no gene match: 2. This CDR3 is 15 amino acids long. Germline assignment: CDR1 SNHLY and CDR2 FYNNEI. The CDR3: CASRGLAGGPDTQYF. The CDR3 coding sequence is TGTGCCAGCAGGGGACTAGCGGGGGGACCAGATACGCAGTATTTT.

The V and J genes are TRBV7-3 and TRBJ2-3; D uncertain. Germline CDR1 SGHTA, CDR2 FQGTGA. V was trimmed by 4 bases and J by 0 bases, leaving 23 bases between them. CDR3 length: 19 amino acids. CDR3 in DNA: TGTGCCAGCAGCTCAGGTGGAGCTACGACTGGCCCTAGCACAGATACGCAGTATTTT. It encodes CASSSGGATTGPSTDTQYF.

The CDR3 region has the DNA TGTGCCAGCAGTCGTCCACCACTGGACTCTGGAAACACCATATATTTT. This translates into CASSRPPLDSGNTIYF. The chain links TRBV6-2 or TRBV6-3 to TRBJ1-3; unclear D gene. Trimming took 5 bases from V and 0 from J, leaving 14 bases between them. The CDR3 spans 16 residues. CDR1 and CDR2 (germline): MNHEY, SVGEGT.

The chain carries TRBV19 and TRBJ2-3; 13 bases are a match to TRBD2. CDR3 size: 16 residues. J gave up 5 bases and V 5 bases, and 7 bases lay outside the gene matches. CDR1 LNHDA and CDR2 SQIVND come from the germline V gene (reference sequence). Here the CDR3 reads CASSPTSGGKRDTQYF. The CDR3 region has the DNA TGTGCCAGTAGTCCGACTAGCGGGGGGAAAAGAGATACGCAGTATTTT.

This chain joins TRBV10-1 and TRBJ1-3; the match to TRBD1 covers 7 bases. In germline, CDR1 is WNHNN, CDR2 SYGVQD (reference sequence). The CDR3 has 16 residues. V gave up 10 bases and J gave up 3 bases; unmatched junction bases: 15. The CDR3 is CATPPPGQHRGNTIYF. The CDR3 DNA reads TGCGCCACTCCCCCCCCGGGACAGCATCGTGGAAACACCATATATTTT.

This clone came up once. The chain links TRBV18 to TRBJ1-1; 7 bases match TRBD1. J was trimmed by 4 bases and V by 0 bases; bases with no gene match: 2. The germline CDR1 and CDR2 sequences are KGHSH and LQKENI. The CDR3 is 14 amino acids. CDR3 amino acids: CASSPPSGGTEAFF. The CDR3 DNA reads as TGTGCCAGCTCACCACCGTCAGGGGGCACTGAAGCTTTCTTT.

This chain joins TRBV5-1 and TRBJ2-7, with 7 positions matching TRBD1. CDR1 SGHRS and CDR2 YFSETQ come from the germline V gene. The trim removed 0 bases at V and 5 bases at J, leaving 5 bases unmatched. The CDR3 runs 14 residues. CDR3 region: CASSLGQGSNEQYF. The CDR3 nucleotides are TGCGCCAGCAGCTTGGGACAGGGTAGTAACGAGCAGTACTTC.

This clone was seen once. The chain uses TRBV5-6 and TRBJ1-2; 8 nucleotides match TRBD1. CDR3 length: 16 amino acids. After removal of 0 bases from V and 4 bases from J, the junction contained 8 bases not matched to a gene. Germline assignment: CDR1 SGHDT and CDR2 YYEEEE. CDR3 loop: CASSLDAGGSSYGYTF. The CDR3 nucleotides are TGTGCCAGCAGCTTGGACGCAGGGGGCTCGAGCTATGGCTACACCTTC.

This clone appeared a single time. Its ends do not fully match the called genes, so a read error is possible. This chain links TRBV7-6 with TRBJ1-5, with 7 bases identical to TRBD1. CDR1 is SGHVS and CDR2 is FNYEAQ in the germline V gene. CDR3 length equals 15 residues. The CDR3 DNA is TGTGCCAGCAGCTTAAGGGGGCCCAACCAATCAGCCCCAGCATTT. Protein: CASSLRGPNQSAPAF.

V usage is TRBV2 and J usage is TRBJ1-1, with 7 bases matching TRBD1. Trimming at V came to 6 bases and at J to 6 bases, leaving 10 bases not matched to a gene. The CDR3 extends over 14 amino acids. Germline V lookup: CDR1 SNHLY, CDR2 FYNNEI. This CDR3 reads CASREDRSVAEAFF. The CDR3 nucleotides are TGTGCCAGCAGAGAGGACAGGTCTGTGGCTGAAGCTTTCTTT.

This clone was seen once. This chain connects TRBV7-6 to TRBJ1-6; no firm D call. Germline V CDR1 and CDR2: SGHVS, FNYEAQ. Trimming removed 5 bases from V and 7 bases from J, with 15 bases in between. The CDR3 is 15 residues long. The CDR3 DNA is TGTGCCAGCAGCCTAGACCCCCCAAGGAATTCACCCCTCCACTTT. Its protein product is CASSLDPPRNSPLHF.

The V call is TRBV11-2, the J call TRBJ1-6; a possible D gene is TRBD1 (6 bases). The CDR3 totals 15 residues. Germline loops: CDR1 SGHAT, CDR2 FQNNGV. Trimming pared 4 bases from V and 10 bases from J, leaving 17 bases between. Here the CDR3 reads CASSYGRDKNSPLHF. The DNA for the CDR3 is TGTGCCAGCAGCTATGGCCGGGACAAGAACTCACCCCTCCACTTT.

The chain carries TRBV5-5 and TRBJ1-3; D not resolved. The CDR3 loop spans 15 amino acids. Germline values: CDR1 SGHKS, CDR2 YYEKEE (reference sequence). The V and J ends lost 0 bases and 0 bases respectively, with 7 bases between them. For the CDR3, the DNA is TGTGCCAGCAGCTTGGGGGCCAGCTCTGGAAACACCATATATTTT. Translating gives CASSLGASSGNTIYF. The variable domain in full, completed from reference TRBV5-5 and TRBJ1-3, reads DAGVTQSPTHLIKTRGQQVTLRCSPISGHKSVSWYQQVLGQGPQFIFQYYEKEERGRGNFPDRFSARQFPNYSSELNVNALLLGDSALYLCASSLGASSGNTIYFGEGSWLTVV.

The gene calls are TRBV5-1 and TRBJ1-4; D gene unclear. This CDR3 is built from 13 residues. The germline V gene has CDR1 SGHRS and CDR2 YFSETQ. V lost 4 bases, J lost 8 bases, and 12 bases lay in between. DNA for the CDR3: TGCGCCAGCAGCGTTAACTTGGCAGAAAAACTGTTTTTT. It encodes CASSVNLAEKLFF.

J is TRBJ2-1 and V is TRBV29-1; D remains unclear. The ends were cut back, 7 bases at V and 0 bases at J, with 13 bases in the middle. CDR1 and CDR2 (germline): SQVTM, ANQGSEA. This CDR3 is 14 amino acids long. The CDR3 here is CSASPRSSYNEQFF. CDR3 in DNA: TGCAGCGCGTCCCCACGGAGCTCCTACAATGAGCAGTTCTTC.

The chain recombines TRBV19 with TRBJ1-6; possibly TRBD1 for D (6 bases). CDR3 length equals 15 residues. Per the germline V gene, CDR1 is LNHDA and CDR2 is SQIVND (reference sequence). The V gene lost 5 bases and the J gene lost 7 bases, with 15 bases spanning the gap. This CDR3 is CASSGGRGRNSPLHF. The CDR3 bases are TGTGCCAGTAGTGGGGGCAGGGGTAGGAATTCACCCCTCCACTTT.

In this sample, this clone turned up once. The rearrangement uses TRBV7-2 and TRBJ2-7; no clear D. Per germline, CDR1 SGHTA and CDR2 FQGNSA. V was shortened by 1 base and J by 3 bases, with 7 bases between the two germline ends. The CDR3 is 13 amino acids. The CDR3 nucleotides are TGTGCCAGCAGCTTAGTTACGAACTACGAGCAGTACTTC. Amino acid sequence: CASSLVTNYEQYF.

The chain has TRBV5-1 and TRBJ2-1; 16 positions match TRBD2. The germline V gene has CDR1 SGHRS and CDR2 YFSETQ. V shed 4 bases, J shed 8 bases, and the junction held 12 bases outside the gene matches. This CDR3 is built from 18 residues. Here the CDR3 reads CASSLIPGLAGGPDEQFF. DNA for the CDR3: TGCGCCAGCAGCCTAATCCCGGGACTAGCGGGGGGGCCGGATGAGCAGTTCTTC.

This sequence joins TRBV11-2 and TRBJ2-1, with D perhaps TRBD1 (5 bases). Germline lookup yields CDR1 SGHAT and CDR2 FQNNGV. This CDR3 is built from 17 residues. Trimming left V 2 bases short and J 5 bases short, with 19 bases between. The CDR3 bases are TGTGCCAGCAGCTTAAGGGTCCGGTCAGGGCCGAACAATGAGCAGTTCTTC. This translates into CASSLRVRSGPNNEQFF.

This chain connects TRBV11-2 to TRBJ1-6; D is unresolved. Germline CDR1 is SGHAT and CDR2 is FQNNGV. The CDR3 totals 14 residues. V lost 3 bases and J lost 7, with 10 bases in between. CDR3 in amino acids: CASSLNFENSPLHF. CDR3 DNA: TGTGCCAGCAGCTTGAATTTCGAGAATTCACCCCTCCACTTT.

The V and J genes are TRBV5-6 and TRBJ2-1; 9 bases agree with TRBD1. Trimming took 0 bases from V and 5 from J; bases not matched to a gene: 3. This CDR3 spans 15 amino acids. Germline assignment: CDR1 SGHDT and CDR2 YYEEEE. CDR3 amino acids: CASSLGTGDHNEQFF. The CDR3 DNA is TGTGCCAGCAGCTTGGGGACAGGGGACCACAATGAGCAGTTCTTC.

The chain joins TRBV2 to TRBJ1-6; TRBD1 matches at 8 bases. There are 16 residues in the CDR3. Germline-derived CDR1 and CDR2 are SNHLY and FYNNEI. Unmatched junction bases numbered 7, after V lost 0 bases and J lost 9 bases. CDR3 sequence reads: CASSEARTGIRSPLHF. Written as DNA, the CDR3 is TGTGCCAGCAGTGAAGCCCGGACAGGGATACGTTCACCCCTCCACTTT.

The chain is built from TRBV5-8 and TRBJ2-5, with 8 bases that match TRBD1. This CDR3 comprises 13 residues. Losses at the gene ends were 2 bases for V and 3 bases for J; bases not matched to a gene: 0. The germline V gene has CDR1 SGHTS and CDR2 YDEGEE. CDR3 sequence reads: CASSLQGEETQYF. CDR3 nucleotide sequence: TGTGCCAGCAGCTTACAGGGGGAAGAGACCCAGTACTTC.

This chain uses TRBV18 with TRBJ2-4; 9 bases line up with TRBD2. The CDR3 sequence is 14 residues long. Germline V CDR1 and CDR2: KGHSH, LQKENI. The V segment lost 2 bases and the J segment 10 bases; nucleotides outside the gene matches: 6. CDR3: CASSPAGLAGIQYF. CDR3 DNA sequence: TGTGCCAGCTCACCAGCGGGACTAGCTGGGATTCAGTACTTC.

The chain recombines TRBV11-2 with TRBJ2-3; D perhaps matches TRBD1 (6 bases). Between the trimmed V and J ends, which lost 2 bases and 1 base, there was a span of 13 bases. The CDR3 loop spans 16 amino acids. From germline, CDR1 is SGHAT and CDR2 FQNNGV. CDR3 nucleotides: TGTGCCAGCAGCTTATTCTGGGACATAGGCACAGATACGCAGTATTTT. This codes for CASSLFWDIGTDTQYF.

The chain employs TRBV9 and TRBJ1-6; possibly TRBD1 for D (6 bases). CDR3 size: 14 residues. Trimming removed 4 bases from V and 7 bases from J, with 12 bases in between. Germline V gene sequence: CDR1 SGDLS, CDR2 YYNGEE. The CDR3 spells CASSTRQENSPLHF. The CDR3 DNA is TGTGCCAGCAGCACCCGACAGGAAAATTCACCCCTCCACTTT.

The genes are TRBV5-4 and TRBJ1-1; D gene unclear. V shed 5 bases and J shed 1 base, with 9 bases lying between them. The germline V gene encodes CDR1 SGHNT and CDR2 YYREEE (reference sequence). The CDR3 loop spans 13 amino acids. The CDR3 bases are TGTGCCAGCAGGCCGGGTTGGAACACTGAAGCTTTCTTT. Protein product: CASRPGWNTEAFF.

The chain combines TRBV5-6 with TRBJ2-7; D not resolved. The germline V gene encodes CDR1 SGHDT and CDR2 YYEEEE. V shed 1 base and J shed 4 bases, with 12 bases lying between them. The length of the CDR3 is 14 residues. The CDR3 is CASSLFARNYEQYF. For the CDR3, the DNA is TGTGCCAGCAGCTTGTTTGCCAGGAATTACGAGCAGTACTTC.

J is TRBJ1-4 and V is TRBV5-5; D gene unclear. With 0 bases removed from V and 4 bases from J, the gap between germline ends came to 1 base. The CDR3 consists of 12 residues. Germline CDR1 and CDR2: SGHKS and YYEKEE (reference sequence). CDR3 protein: CASSLGNEKLFF. The CDR3 DNA sequence: TGTGCCAGCAGCTTGGGTAATGAAAAACTGTTTTTT.

This clone was seen repeatedly, ten times or more. Other DNA sequences in this specimen translate into the identical CDR3. The CDR3 region has the DNA TGTGCCAGCAGCTGGAGGGGGACTGAAGCTTTCTTT. As protein: CASSWRGTEAFF. V is TRBV7-9 and J is TRBJ1-1; maybe TRBD1 (6 bases). The CDR3 covers 12 residues. V dropped 4 bases and J dropped 5 bases, with 8 bases sitting between them. CDR1 and CDR2 from the germline V gene are SEHNR and FQNEAQ (reference sequence).

This clone was observed a handful of times. The chain recombines TRBV11-2 with TRBJ1-3, with D perhaps TRBD1 (6 bases). The germline V and J ends were trimmed by 5 bases and 9 bases, with 14 bases remaining between them. The CDR3 contains 13 residues. Per the germline V gene, CDR1 is SGHAT and CDR2 is FQNNGV. The CDR3 nucleotides read TGTGCCAGCAGCCCGGGGGGCTGGAGCACCATATATTTT. Protein product: CASSPGGWSTIYF.